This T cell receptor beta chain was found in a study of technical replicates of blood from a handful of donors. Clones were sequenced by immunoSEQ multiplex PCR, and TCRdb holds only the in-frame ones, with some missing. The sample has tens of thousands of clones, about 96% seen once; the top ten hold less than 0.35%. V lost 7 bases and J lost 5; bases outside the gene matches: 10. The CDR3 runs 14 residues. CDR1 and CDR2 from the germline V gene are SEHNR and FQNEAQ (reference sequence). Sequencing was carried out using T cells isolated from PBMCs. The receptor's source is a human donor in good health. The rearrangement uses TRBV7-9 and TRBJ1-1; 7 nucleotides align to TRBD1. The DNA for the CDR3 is TGTGCCAGCACCCAGGGGGTGGGGTGGACTGAAGCTTTCTTT. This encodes CASTQGVGWTEAFF.